This paragraph reports one T cell receptor beta chain. What it binds is unknown. Trimming stripped 1 base from V and 6 bases from J, with 10 bases between. The CDR3 covers 14 residues. Germline assignment: CDR1 SEHNR and CDR2 FQNEAQ (reference sequence). The time point denotes: late sampling 161 to 241 days after vaccination in a few convalescent patients. Treatment specified: roughly 10-day PBMC culture with coronavirus spike peptide pools or control peptides (ViraFEST assay). The assay that was used to sequence DNA from cultured CD4+ T cells was the Oncomine TCR Beta short-read assay. TCRdb ran MiXCR on the PCR reads and lists one entry per CDR3 protein. The table has tens of thousands of distinct CDR3 sequences, 42% seen once. This sample is drawn from a study of vaccination and CD4 T cells after COVID-19. Study summary: SARS-CoV-2 positivity in convalescent patients was established by nasal swab PCR; under ten had mild and one severe disease. Each of a few convalescent patients provided samples at day 14 and again at days 161 to 241 post-vaccination. Control cultures were supplied with a CEFX pool, an HIV-1 Nef pool, or no peptide at all.

The sequence derives from a human donor who had recovered from COVID-19. This material consisted of CD4+ T cells from blood, cultured in vitro, taken about 7 months after SARS-CoV-2 vaccination. The chain is built from TRBV7-9 and TRBJ2-1, with a possible D match to TRBD1 (5 bases). CDR3 region: CASSLVAGFNEQFF. The CDR3 nucleotides are TGTGCCAGCAGCTTAGTGGCAGGGTTCAATGAGCAGTTCTTC.